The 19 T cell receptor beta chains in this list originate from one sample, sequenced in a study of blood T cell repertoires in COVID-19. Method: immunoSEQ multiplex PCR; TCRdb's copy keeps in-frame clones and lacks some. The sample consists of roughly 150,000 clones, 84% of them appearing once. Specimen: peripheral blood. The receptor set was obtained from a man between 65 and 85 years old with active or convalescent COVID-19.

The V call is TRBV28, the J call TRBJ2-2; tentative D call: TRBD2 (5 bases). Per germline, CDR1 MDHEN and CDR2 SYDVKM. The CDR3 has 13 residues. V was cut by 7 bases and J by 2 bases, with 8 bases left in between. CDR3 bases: TGTGCCAGCAAGACTACAAACACCGGGGAGCTGTTTTTT. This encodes CASKTTNTGELFF.

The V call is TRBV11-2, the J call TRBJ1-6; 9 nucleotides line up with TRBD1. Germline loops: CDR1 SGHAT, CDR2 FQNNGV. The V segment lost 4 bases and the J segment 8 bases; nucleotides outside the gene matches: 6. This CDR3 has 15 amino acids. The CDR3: CASSSQQGAYSPLHF. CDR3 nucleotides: TGTGCCAGCAGCTCGCAACAGGGGGCGTATTCACCCCTCCACTTT.

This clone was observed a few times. CDR3 in DNA: TGTGCCAGCAGTTACTCTTCAACCCAGGGGATCTACAATGAGCAGTTCTTC. This translates into CASSYSSTQGIYNEQFF. The chain has TRBV6-2 or TRBV6-3 and TRBJ2-1; D might be TRBD1 (6 bases). The CDR3 length is 17 residues. Looked up from germline, CDR1 is MNHEY and CDR2 is SVGEGT. The V gene lost 0 bases and the J gene lost 3 bases, with 15 bases spanning the gap.

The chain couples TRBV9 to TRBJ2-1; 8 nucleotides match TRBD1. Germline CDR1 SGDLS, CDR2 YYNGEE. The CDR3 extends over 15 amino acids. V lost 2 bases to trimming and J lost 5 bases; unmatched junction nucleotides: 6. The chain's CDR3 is CASSVRTGLHNEQFF. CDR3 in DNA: TGTGCCAGCAGCGTGCGGACAGGGCTTCACAATGAGCAGTTCTTC.

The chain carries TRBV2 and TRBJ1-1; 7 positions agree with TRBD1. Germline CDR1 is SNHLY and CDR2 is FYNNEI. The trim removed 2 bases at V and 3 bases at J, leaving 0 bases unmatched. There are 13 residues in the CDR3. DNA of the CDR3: TGTGCCAGCAGTGAACAGGGGGACACTGAAGCTTTCTTT. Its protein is CASSEQGDTEAFF.

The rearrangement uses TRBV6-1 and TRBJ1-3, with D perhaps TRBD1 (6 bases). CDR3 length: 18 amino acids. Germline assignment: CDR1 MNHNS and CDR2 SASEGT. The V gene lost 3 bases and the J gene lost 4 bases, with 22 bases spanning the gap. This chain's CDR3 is CASSEWSGRGLSGNTIYF. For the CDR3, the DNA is TGTGCCAGCAGTGAGTGGTCGGGCAGGGGATTATCCGGAAACACCATATATTTT.

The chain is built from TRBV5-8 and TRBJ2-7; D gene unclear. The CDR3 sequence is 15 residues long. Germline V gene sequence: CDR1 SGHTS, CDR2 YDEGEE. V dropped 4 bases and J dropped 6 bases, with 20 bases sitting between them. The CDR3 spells CASSPGLGRSGEQYF. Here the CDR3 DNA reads TGTGCCAGCAGCCCCGGGTTAGGCCGGAGTGGCGAGCAGTACTTC.

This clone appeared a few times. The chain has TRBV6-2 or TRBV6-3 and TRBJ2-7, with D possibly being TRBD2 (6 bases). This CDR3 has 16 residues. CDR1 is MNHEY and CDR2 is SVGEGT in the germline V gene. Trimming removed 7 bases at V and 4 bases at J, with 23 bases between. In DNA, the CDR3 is TGTGCCAGCACCCCCCTGGGGGGTGGCTGGGGGTACGAGCAGTACTTC. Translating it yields CASTPLGGGWGYEQYF.

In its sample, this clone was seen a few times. CDR3 loop: CATSRVGGNTEAFF. DNA of the CDR3: TGTGCCACCAGCAGAGTGGGGGGGAACACTGAAGCTTTCTTT. This rearrangement joins TRBV15 to TRBJ1-1, with D perhaps TRBD1 (5 bases). CDR3 size: 14 residues. V was shortened by 1 base and J by 1 base, with 7 bases between the two germline ends. Germline CDR1 LNHNV, CDR2 YYDKDF (reference sequence).

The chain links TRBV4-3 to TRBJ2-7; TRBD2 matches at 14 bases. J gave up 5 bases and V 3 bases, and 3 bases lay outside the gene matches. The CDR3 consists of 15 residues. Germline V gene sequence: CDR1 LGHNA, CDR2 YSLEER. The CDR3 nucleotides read TGCGCCAGCAGCCAGGGACTAGCGGGGGCCAACGAGCAGTACTTC. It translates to CASSQGLAGANEQYF.

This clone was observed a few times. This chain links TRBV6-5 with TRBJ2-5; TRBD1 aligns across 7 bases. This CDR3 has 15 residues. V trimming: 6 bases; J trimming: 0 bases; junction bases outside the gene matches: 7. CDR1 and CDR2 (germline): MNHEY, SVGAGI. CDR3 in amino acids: CASRRTGTDQETQYF. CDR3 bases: TGTGCCAGCAGACGCACCGGGACAGACCAAGAGACCCAGTACTTC.

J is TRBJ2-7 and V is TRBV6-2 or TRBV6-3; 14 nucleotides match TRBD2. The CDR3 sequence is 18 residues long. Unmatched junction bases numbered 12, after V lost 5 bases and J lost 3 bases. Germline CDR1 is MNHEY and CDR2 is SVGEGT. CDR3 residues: CASSPRRSGTSGGYEQYF. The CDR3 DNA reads TGTGCCAGCAGTCCGCGTCGTTCGGGGACTAGCGGGGGCTACGAGCAGTACTTC.

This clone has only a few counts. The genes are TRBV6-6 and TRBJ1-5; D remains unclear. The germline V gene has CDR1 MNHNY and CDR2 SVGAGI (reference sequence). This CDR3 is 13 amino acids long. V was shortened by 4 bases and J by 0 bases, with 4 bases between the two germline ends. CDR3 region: CASSSFSNQPQHF. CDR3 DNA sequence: TGTGCCAGCAGTTCGTTTAGCAATCAGCCCCAGCATTTT.

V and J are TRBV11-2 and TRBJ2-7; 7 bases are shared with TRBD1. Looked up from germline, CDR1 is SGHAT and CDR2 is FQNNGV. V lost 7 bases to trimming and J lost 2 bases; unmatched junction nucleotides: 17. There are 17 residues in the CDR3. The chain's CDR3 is CASIKGLRGQNTYEQYF. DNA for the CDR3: TGTGCCAGCATCAAGGGGCTCCGGGGACAGAACACCTACGAGCAGTACTTC.

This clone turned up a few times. Here the CDR3 reads CASSPLGMNTEAFF. The CDR3 nucleotides read TGTGCCAGCTCACCACTGGGCATGAACACTGAAGCTTTCTTT. The rearrangement links TRBV18 to TRBJ1-1; unclear D gene. Germline CDR1 reads KGHSH; CDR2 reads LQKENI. Trimming removed 1 base at V and 0 bases at J, with 6 bases between. The CDR3 runs 14 residues.

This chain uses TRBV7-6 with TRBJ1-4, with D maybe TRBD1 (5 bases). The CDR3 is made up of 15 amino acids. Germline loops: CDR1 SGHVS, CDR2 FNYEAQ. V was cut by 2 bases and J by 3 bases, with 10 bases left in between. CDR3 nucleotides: TGTGCCAGCAGCTTAATTGGGGGGTCTAATGAAAAACTGTTTTTT. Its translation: CASSLIGGSNEKLFF.

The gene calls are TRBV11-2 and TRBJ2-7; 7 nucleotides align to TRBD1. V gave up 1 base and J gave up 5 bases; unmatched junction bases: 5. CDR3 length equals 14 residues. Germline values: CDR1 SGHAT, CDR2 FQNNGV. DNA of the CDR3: TGTGCCAGCAGCTTAGCAGGGGGTAAGGACGAGCAGTACTTC. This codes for CASSLAGGKDEQYF.

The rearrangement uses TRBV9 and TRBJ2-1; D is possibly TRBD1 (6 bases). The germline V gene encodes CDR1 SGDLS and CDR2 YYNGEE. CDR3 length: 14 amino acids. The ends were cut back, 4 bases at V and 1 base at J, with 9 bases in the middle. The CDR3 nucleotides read TGTGCCAGCAGCCAAGGACAGTCCTACAATGAGCAGTTCTTC. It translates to CASSQGQSYNEQFF.

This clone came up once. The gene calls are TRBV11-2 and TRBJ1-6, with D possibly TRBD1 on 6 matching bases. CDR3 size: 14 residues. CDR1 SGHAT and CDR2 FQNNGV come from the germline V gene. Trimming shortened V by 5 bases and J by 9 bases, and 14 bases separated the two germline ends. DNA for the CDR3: TGTGCCAGCAGCCCTCATACAGGGACTTCACCCCTCCACTTT. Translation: CASSPHTGTSPLHF.